This T cell receptor beta chain was retrieved from a study of blood T cell repertoires in COVID-19. Per the germline V gene, CDR1 is SGHTA and CDR2 is FQGNSA. Trimming at V came to 4 bases and at J to 6 bases, leaving 10 bases not matched to a gene. This CDR3 spans 16 amino acids. In the original workflow: Amplifying reference gene primers gave estimates of nucleated cell counts. Clones were sequenced by immunoSEQ multiplex PCR, and TCRdb holds only the in-frame ones, with some missing. V, J and clone size reflect that table, while D and trimming were determined from the DNA. The data contain about 430,000 clones, approximately 90% of them singletons.

Sequencing was carried out using PBMCs or T cells enriched from blood (not recorded which). This chain uses TRBV7-2 with TRBJ2-1; TRBD2 matches 9 bases. This receptor was identified in a woman under 30 who had been exposed to COVID-19. The DNA for the CDR3 is TGTGCCAGCAGCTGGGGGCCGGGACTAGCATCCAATGAGCAGTTCTTC. Translation gives CASSWGPGLASNEQFF.